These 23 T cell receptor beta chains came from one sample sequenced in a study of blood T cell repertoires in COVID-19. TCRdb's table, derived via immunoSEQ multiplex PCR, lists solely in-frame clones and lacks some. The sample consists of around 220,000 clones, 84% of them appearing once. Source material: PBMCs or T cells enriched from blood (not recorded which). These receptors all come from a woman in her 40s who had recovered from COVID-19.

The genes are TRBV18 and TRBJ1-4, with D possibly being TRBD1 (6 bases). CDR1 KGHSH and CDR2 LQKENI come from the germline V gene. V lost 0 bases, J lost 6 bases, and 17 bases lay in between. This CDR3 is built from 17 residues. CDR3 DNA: TGTGCCAGCTCACCACCGGTACGACAGGCGGTCGATGAAAAACTGTTTTTT. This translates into CASSPPVRQAVDEKLFF.

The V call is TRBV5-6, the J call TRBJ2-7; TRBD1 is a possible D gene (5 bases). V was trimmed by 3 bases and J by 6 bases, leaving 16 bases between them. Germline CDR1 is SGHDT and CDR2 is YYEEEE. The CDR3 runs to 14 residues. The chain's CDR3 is CASSYGALLREQYV. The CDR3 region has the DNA TGTGCCAGCAGCTATGGGGCCCTTCTTCGCGAGCAGTACGTC.

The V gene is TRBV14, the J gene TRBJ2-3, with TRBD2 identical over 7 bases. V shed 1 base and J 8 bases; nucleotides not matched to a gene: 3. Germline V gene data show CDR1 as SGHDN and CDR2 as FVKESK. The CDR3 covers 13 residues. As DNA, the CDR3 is TGTGCCAGCAGCCAAGGGGGCGGGAGTACGCAGTATTTT. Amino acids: CASSQGGGSTQYF.

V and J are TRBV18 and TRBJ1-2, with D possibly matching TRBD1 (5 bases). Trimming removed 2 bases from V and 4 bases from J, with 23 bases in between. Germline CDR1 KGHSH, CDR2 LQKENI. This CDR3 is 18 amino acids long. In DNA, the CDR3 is TGTGCCAGCTCACCAAATCGGACACGCGGGGGAGGAGGCTATGGCTACACCTTC. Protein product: CASSPNRTRGGGGYGYTF.

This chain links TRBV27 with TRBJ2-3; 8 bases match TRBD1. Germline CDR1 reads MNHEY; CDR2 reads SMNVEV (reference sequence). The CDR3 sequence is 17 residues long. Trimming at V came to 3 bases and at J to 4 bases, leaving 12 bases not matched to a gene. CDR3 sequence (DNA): TGTGCCAGCAGTTTTACTACCGGACAGGGTAGGCCAGATACGCAGTATTTT. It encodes CASSFTTGQGRPDTQYF.

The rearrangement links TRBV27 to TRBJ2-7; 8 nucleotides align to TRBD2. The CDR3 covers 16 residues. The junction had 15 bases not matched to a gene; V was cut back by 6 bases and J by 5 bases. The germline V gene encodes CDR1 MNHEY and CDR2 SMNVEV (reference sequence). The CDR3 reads CASSQMGGLAGDEQYF. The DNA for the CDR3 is TGTGCCAGCAGCCAAATGGGGGGGCTAGCGGGTGACGAGCAGTACTTC.

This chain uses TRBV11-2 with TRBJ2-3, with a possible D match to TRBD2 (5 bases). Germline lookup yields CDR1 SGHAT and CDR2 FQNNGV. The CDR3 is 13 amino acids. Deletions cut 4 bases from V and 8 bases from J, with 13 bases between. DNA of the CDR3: TGTGCCAGCAGCTCGCCTCAAGGGAGTACGCAGTATTTT. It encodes CASSSPQGSTQYF.

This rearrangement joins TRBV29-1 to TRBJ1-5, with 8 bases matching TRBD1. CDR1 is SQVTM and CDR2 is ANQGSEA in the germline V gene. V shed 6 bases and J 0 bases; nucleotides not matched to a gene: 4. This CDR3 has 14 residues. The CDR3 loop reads CSVRTGLSNQPQHF. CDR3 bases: TGCAGCGTCCGGACAGGGCTTAGCAATCAGCCCCAGCATTTT.

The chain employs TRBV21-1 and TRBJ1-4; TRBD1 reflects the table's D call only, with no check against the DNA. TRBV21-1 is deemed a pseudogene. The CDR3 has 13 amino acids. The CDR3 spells CASSNGRNEKLFF. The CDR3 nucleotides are TGTGCCAGCAGCAATGGCCGAAATGAAAAACTGTTTTTT.

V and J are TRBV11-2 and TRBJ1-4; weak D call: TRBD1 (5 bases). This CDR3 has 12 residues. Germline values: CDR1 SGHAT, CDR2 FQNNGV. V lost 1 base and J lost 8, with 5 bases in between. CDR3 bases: TGTGCCAGCAGCTTAGGACAGGAAAAACTGTTTTTT. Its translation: CASSLGQEKLFF.

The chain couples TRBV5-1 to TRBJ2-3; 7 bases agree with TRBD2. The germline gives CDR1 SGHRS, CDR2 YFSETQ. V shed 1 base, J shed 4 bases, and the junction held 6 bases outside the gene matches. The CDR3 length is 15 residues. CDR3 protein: CASSLTRGRADTQYF. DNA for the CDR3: TGCGCCAGCAGCTTGACTCGCGGGAGAGCAGATACGCAGTATTTT.

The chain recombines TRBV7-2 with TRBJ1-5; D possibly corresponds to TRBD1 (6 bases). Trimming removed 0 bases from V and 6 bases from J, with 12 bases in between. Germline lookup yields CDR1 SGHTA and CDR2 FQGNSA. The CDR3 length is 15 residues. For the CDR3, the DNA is TGTGCCAGCAGCTTAGCCAGGGGAGTCGGTCAGCCCCAGCATTTT. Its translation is CASSLARGVGQPQHF.

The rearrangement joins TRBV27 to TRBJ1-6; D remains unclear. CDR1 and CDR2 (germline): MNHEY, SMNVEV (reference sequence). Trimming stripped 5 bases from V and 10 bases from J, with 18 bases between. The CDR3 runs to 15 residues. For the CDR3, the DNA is TGTGCCAGCAGTGGCGGGCCTCTCGAGGAATCACCCCTCCACTTT. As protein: CASSGGPLEESPLHF.

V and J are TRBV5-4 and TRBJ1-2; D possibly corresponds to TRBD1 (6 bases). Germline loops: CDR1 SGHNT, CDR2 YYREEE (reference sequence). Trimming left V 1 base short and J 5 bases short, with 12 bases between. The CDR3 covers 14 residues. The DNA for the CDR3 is TGTGCCAGCAGCTTGCGTGGGACAAAATATGGCTACACCTTC. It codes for CASSLRGTKYGYTF. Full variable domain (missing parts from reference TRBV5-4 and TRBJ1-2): ETGVTQSPTHLIKTRGQQVTLRCSSQSGHNTVSWYQQALGQGPQFIFQYYREEENGRGNFPPRFSGLQFPNYSSELNVNALELDDSALYLCASSLRGTKYGYTFGSGTRLTVV.

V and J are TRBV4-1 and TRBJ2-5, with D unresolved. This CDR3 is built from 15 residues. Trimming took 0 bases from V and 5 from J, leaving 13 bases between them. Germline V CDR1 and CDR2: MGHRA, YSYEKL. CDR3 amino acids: CASSQDVVFAETQYF. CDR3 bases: TGCGCCAGCAGCCAAGATGTGGTTTTTGCGGAGACCCAGTACTTC.

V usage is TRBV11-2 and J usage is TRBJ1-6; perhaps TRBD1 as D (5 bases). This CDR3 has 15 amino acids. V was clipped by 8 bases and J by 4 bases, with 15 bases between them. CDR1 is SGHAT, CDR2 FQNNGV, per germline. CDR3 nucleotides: TGTGCCAGCTCCCCCCGCGGGGGGTATAATTCACCCCTCCACTTT. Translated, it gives CASSPRGGYNSPLHF.

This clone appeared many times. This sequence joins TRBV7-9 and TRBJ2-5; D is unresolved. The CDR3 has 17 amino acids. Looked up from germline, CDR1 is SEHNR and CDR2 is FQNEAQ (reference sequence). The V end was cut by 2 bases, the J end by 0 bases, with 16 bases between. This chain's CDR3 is CASSLSTHSSYQETQYF. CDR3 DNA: TGTGCCAGCAGCTTATCTACTCACTCATCGTACCAAGAGACCCAGTACTTC.

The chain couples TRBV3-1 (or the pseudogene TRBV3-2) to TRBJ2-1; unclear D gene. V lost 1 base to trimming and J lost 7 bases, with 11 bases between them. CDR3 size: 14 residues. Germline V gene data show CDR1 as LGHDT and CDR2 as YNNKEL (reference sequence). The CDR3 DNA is TGTGCCAGCAGCCAAGGTGGCAGGCATAATGAGCAGTTCTTC. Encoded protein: CASSQGGRHNEQFF.

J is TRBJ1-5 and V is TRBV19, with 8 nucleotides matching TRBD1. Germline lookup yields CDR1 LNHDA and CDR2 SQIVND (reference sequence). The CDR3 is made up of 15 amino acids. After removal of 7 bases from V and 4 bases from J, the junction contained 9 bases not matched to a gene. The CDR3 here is CASTGGQDRNQPQHF. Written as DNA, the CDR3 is TGTGCCAGTACCGGGGGACAGGACCGAAATCAGCCCCAGCATTTT.

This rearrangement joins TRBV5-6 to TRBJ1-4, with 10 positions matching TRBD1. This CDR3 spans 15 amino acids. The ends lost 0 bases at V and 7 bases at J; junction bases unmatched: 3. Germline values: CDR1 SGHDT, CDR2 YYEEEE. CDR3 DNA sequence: TGTGCCAGCAGCTTGGCCTGGACAGGGGGTGAAAAACTGTTTTTT. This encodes CASSLAWTGGEKLFF.

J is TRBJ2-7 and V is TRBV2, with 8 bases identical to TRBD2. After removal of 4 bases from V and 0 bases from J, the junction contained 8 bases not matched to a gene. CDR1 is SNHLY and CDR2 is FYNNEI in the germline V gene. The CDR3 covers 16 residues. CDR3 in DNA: TGTGCCAGCAGTGGTCGGACTAGCAGAAGCTCCTACGAGCAGTACTTC. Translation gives CASSGRTSRSSYEQYF.

This chain's CDR3 is CASSQSETYEQYV. The CDR3 DNA follows: TGTGCCAGCAGCCAGTCTGAAACCTACGAGCAGTACGTC. V and J are TRBV6-5 and TRBJ2-7; D unclear. V lost 6 bases to trimming and J lost 2 bases, with 11 bases between them. The germline CDR1 and CDR2 sequences are MNHEY and SVGAGI. CDR3 length: 13 amino acids.

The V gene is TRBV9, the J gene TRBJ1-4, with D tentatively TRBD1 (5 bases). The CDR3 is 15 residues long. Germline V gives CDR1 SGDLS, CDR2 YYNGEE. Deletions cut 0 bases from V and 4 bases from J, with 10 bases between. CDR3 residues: CASSVAGGGNEKLFF. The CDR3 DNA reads TGTGCCAGCAGCGTAGCGGGGGGTGGTAATGAAAAACTGTTTTTT.